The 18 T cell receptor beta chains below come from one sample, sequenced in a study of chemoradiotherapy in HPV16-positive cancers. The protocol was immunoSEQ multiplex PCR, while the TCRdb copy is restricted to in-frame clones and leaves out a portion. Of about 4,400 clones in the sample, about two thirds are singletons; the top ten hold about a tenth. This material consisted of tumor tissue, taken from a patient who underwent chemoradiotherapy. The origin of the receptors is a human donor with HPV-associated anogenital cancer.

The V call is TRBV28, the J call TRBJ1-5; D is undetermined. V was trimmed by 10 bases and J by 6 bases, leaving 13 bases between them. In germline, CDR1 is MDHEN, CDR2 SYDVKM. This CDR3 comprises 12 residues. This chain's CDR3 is CATGRGFQPQHF. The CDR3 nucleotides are TGTGCCACCGGCCGAGGGTTTCAGCCCCAGCATTTT. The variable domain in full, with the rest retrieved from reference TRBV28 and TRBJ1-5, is DVKVTQSSRYLVKRTGEKVFLECVQDMDHENMFWYRQDPGLGLRLIYFSYDVKMKEKGDIPEGYSVSREKKERFSLILESASTNQTSMYLCATGRGFQPQHFGDGTRLSIL.

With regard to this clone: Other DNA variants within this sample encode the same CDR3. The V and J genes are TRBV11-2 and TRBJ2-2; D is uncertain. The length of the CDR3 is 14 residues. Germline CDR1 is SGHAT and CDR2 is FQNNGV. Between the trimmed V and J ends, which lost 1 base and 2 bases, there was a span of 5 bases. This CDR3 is CASSLGGNTGELFF. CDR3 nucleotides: TGTGCCAGCAGCTTAGGGGGTAACACCGGGGAGCTGTTTTTT.

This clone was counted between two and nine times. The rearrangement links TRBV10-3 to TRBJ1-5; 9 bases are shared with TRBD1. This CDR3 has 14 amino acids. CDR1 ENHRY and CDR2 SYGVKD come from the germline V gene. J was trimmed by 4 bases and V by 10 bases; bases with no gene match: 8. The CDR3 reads CASTSTGGNQPQHF. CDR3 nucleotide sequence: TGTGCCAGTACCTCGACAGGGGGAAATCAGCCCCAGCATTTT.

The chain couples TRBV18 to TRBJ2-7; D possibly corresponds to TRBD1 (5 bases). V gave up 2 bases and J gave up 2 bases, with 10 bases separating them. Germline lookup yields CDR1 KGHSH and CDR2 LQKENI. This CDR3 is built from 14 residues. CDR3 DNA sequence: TGTGCCAGCTCACCAACGCAGGGCACCTACGAGCAGTACTTC. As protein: CASSPTQGTYEQYF. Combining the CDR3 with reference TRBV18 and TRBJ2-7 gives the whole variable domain NAGVMQNPRHLVRRRGQEARLRCSPMKGHSHVYWYRQLPEEGLKFMVYLQKENIIDESGMPKERFSAEFPKEGPSILRIQQVVRGDSAAYFCASSPTQGTYEQYFGPGTRLTVT.

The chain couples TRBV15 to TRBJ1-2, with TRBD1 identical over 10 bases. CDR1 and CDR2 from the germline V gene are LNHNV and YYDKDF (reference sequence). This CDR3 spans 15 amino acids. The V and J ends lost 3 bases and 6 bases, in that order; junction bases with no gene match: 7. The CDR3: CATSRPGTGVNGYTF. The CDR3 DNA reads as TGTGCCACCAGCAGGCCCGGGACAGGGGTGAATGGCTACACCTTC.

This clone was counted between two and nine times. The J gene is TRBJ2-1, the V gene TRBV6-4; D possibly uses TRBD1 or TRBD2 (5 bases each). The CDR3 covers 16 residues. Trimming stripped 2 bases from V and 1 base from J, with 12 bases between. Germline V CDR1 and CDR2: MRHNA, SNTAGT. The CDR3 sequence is CASSDGGAASYNEQFF. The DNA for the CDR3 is TGTGCCAGCAGTGACGGGGGAGCGGCTTCCTACAATGAGCAGTTCTTC.

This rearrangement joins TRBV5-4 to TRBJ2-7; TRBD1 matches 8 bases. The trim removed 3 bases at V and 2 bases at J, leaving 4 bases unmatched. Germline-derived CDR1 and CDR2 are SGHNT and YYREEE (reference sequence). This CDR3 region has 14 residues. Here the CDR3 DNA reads TGTGCCAGCAGCTCTGAACAGGGGGCCTACGAGCAGTACTTC. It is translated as CASSSEQGAYEQYF. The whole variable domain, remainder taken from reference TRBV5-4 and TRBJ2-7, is ETGVTQSPTHLIKTRGQQVTLRCSSQSGHNTVSWYQQALGQGPQFIFQYYREEENGRGNFPPRFSGLQFPNYSSELNVNALELDDSALYLCASSSEQGAYEQYFGPGTRLTVT.

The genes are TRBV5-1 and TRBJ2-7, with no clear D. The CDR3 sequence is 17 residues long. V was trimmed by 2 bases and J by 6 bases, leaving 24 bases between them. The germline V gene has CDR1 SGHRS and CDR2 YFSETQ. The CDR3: CASSFEEIVFEFAEQYF. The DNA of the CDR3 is TGCGCCAGCAGCTTTGAGGAGATCGTATTCGAATTCGCCGAGCAGTACTTC.

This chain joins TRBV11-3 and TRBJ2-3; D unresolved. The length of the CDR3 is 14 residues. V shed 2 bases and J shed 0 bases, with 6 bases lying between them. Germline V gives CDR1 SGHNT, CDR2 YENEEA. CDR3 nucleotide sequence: TGTGCCAGCAGCTTATACAGCAGCACAGATACGCAGTATTTT. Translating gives CASSLYSSTDTQYF.

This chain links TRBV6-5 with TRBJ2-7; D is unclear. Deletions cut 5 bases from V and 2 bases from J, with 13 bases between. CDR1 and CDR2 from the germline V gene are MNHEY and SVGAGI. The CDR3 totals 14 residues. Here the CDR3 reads CASSPPGLPYEQYF. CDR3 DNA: TGTGCCAGCAGTCCCCCGGGCTTACCCTACGAGCAGTACTTC.

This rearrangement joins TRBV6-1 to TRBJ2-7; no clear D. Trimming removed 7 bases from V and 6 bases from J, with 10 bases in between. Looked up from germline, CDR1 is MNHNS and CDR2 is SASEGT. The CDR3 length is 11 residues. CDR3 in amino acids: CASTDSLEQYF. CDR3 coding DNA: TGTGCCAGCACCGACTCCCTCGAGCAGTACTTC.

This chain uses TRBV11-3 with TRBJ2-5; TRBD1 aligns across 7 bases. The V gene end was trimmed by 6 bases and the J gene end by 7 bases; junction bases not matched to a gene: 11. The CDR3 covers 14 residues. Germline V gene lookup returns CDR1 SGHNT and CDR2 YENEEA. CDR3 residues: CASSHGTAEGTQYF. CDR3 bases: TGTGCCAGCAGTCACGGGACAGCCGAGGGGACCCAGTACTTC.

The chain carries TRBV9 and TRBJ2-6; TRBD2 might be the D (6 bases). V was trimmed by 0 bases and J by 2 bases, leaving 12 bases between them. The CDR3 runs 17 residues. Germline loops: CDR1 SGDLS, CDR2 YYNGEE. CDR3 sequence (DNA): TGTGCCAGCAGCGTAGGAGGAGGGTTCGCTGGGGCCAACGTCCTGACTTTC. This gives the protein CASSVGGGFAGANVLTF.

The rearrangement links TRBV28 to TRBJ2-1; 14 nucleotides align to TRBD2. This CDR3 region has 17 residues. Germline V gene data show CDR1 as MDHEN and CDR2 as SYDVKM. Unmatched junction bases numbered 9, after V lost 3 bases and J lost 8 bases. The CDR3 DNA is TGTGCCAGCAGTTTGAGAACCGGGACTAGCGGGAGCTATGAGCAGTTCTTC. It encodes CASSLRTGTSGSYEQFF.

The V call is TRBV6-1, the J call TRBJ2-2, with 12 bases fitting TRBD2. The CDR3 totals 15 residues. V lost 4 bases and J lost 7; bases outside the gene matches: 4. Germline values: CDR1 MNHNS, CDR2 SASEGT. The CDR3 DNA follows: TGTGCCAGCAGTGGACTAGCGGGAGCCGTCGGGGAGCTGTTTTTT. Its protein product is CASSGLAGAVGELFF.

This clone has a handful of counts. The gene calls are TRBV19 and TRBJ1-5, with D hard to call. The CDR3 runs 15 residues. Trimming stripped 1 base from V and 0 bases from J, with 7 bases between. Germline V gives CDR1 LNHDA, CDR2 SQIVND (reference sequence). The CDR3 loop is CASSIAPGSNQPQHF. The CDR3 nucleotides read TGTGCCAGTAGTATAGCTCCGGGTAGCAATCAGCCCCAGCATTTT.

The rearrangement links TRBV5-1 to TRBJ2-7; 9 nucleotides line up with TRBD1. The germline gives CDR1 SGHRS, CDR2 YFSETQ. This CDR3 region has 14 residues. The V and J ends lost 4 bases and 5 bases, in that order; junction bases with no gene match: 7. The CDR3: CASSKGQGTDEQYF. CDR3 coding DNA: TGCGCCAGCAGCAAGGGACAGGGAACGGACGAGCAGTACTTC.

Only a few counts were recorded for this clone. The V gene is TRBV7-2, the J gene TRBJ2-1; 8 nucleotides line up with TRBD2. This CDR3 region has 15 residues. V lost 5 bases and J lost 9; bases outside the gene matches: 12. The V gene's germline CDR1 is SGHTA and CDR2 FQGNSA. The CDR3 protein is CASSPQMVAGSEQFF. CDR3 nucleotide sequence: TGTGCCAGCAGCCCCCAGATGGTAGCGGGAAGTGAGCAGTTCTTC.